The clone carrying this TCR beta chain was seen only a few times. The CDR3 sequence is 13 residues long. The V end was cut by 3 bases, the J end by 3 bases, with 8 bases between. This entry is derived from a study of CD8 T cells in Susac syndrome. Bulk CD8+ and CD4+ cells came from magnetic negative isolation; CD8+ TEMRA by FACS. When the RNA was reverse transcribed, random hexamers were used with an input of roughly 0.45 to 1 ug. TCRdb re-called the immunoSEQ multiplex PCR reads with MiXCR, one entry per CDR3 protein. The sample holds about 250,000 distinct CDR3 sequences, 80% to 95% seen once. This clonotype was sampled from a human donor with multiple sclerosis. Sequencing was performed on CD4+ T cells from PBMCs. J is TRBJ1-1 and V is TRBV12-3 or TRBV12-4, with no clear D. Written as DNA, the CDR3 is TGTGCCAGCAGTTTGTGGGGAGACACTGAAGCTTTCTTT. Translated, it gives CASSLWGDTEAFF.